These 27 T cell receptor beta chains were sequenced from one sample in a study of shared clonotypes between healthy human individuals. Repertoires were generated with immunoSEQ multiplex PCR, while TCRdb's copy carries only in-frame clones and drops some. This table holds about 490,000 clones, roughly four fifths found once. Material for sequencing was PBMCs. These receptors were collected from a woman in her thirties or forties in good health. Some clones in this sample may be carry-over from other donors' samples.

The V call is TRBV5-6, the J call TRBJ2-2; D is unclear. V lost 0 bases to trimming and J lost 5 bases, with 8 bases between them. This CDR3 spans 14 amino acids. Germline V gene lookup returns CDR1 SGHDT and CDR2 YYEEEE. CDR3 nucleotides: TGTGCCAGCAGCTTGGGTACTGGGACCGGGGAGCTGTTTTTT. As protein: CASSLGTGTGELFF.

The chain is built from TRBV6-5 and TRBJ2-5, with 8 bases aligning to TRBD1. This CDR3 spans 14 amino acids. Germline V lookup: CDR1 MNHEY, CDR2 SVGAGI. V was pared by 2 bases and J by 5 bases, with 4 bases of the junction left unmatched. The CDR3: CASSYRTGRETQYF. The CDR3, as DNA: TGTGCCAGCAGTTACCGGACAGGGAGGGAGACCCAGTACTTC.

This chain links TRBV27 with TRBJ1-4; D uncertain. This CDR3 is built from 17 residues. V lost 2 bases, J lost 5 bases, and 18 bases lay in between. CDR1 MNHEY and CDR2 SMNVEV come from the germline V gene (reference sequence). The CDR3 is CASSLEVAFTLNEKLFF. The CDR3 region has the DNA TGTGCCAGCAGTTTAGAGGTGGCCTTCACCCTAAATGAAAAACTGTTTTTT.

The CDR3 loop is CASSELGLGNQPQHF. The CDR3 nucleotides are TGTGCCAGCAGTGAGTTGGGGTTAGGCAATCAGCCCCAGCATTTT. V is TRBV6-1 and J is TRBJ1-5; no clear D. Germline V gives CDR1 MNHNS, CDR2 SASEGT. CDR3 length: 15 amino acids. V was trimmed by 3 bases and J by 2 bases, leaving 11 bases between them.

V usage is TRBV2 and J usage is TRBJ2-1; D is perhaps TRBD2 (6 bases). The CDR3 runs to 14 residues. Trimming stripped 6 bases from V and 6 bases from J, with 15 bases between. Germline CDR1 and CDR2: SNHLY and FYNNEI. In nucleotides, the CDR3 is TGTGCCAGCAGGAGACTAGGGGAGTTCAATGAGCAGTTCTTC. This gives the protein CASRRLGEFNEQFF.

This rearrangement joins TRBV18 to TRBJ1-1; 9 nucleotides agree with TRBD1. Unmatched junction bases numbered 7, after V lost 5 bases and J lost 3 bases. CDR1 and CDR2 (germline): KGHSH, LQKENI. The CDR3 runs 15 residues. The CDR3 reads CASSVYRGQDTEAFF. CDR3 DNA: TGTGCCAGCTCAGTCTACAGGGGGCAGGACACTGAAGCTTTCTTT.

This clone has just a few counts. DNA for the CDR3: TGTGCCAGCAGCAACCGGGGGGCAGGGTCAGCCTACGAGCAGTACTTC. This codes for CASSNRGAGSAYEQYF. The rearrangement joins TRBV7-8 to TRBJ2-7, with D maybe TRBD2 (7 bases). The CDR3 covers 16 residues. V lost 5 bases to trimming and J lost 2 bases, with 19 bases between them. CDR1 is SGHVS and CDR2 is FQNEAQ in the germline V gene.

The chain carries TRBV28 and TRBJ2-5; TRBD2 matches at 12 bases. The CDR3 totals 14 residues. The germline V gene has CDR1 MDHEN and CDR2 SYDVKM. V shed 8 bases, J shed 11 bases, and the junction held 12 bases outside the gene matches. The CDR3 loop is CASRPSGRAREQYF. In nucleotides, the CDR3 is TGTGCCAGCCGACCTAGCGGGAGGGCCCGTGAGCAGTACTTC.

CDR3 DNA sequence: TGCGCCAGCAGCCGGGGGGGCAACTACGAGCAGTACTTC. As protein: CASSRGGNYEQYF. V and J are TRBV4-1 and TRBJ2-7; maybe TRBD2 (7 bases). Between the trimmed V and J ends, which lost 4 bases and 3 bases, there was a span of 10 bases. This CDR3 has 13 amino acids. Germline lookup yields CDR1 MGHRA and CDR2 YSYEKL.

The chain is built from TRBV2 and TRBJ2-5, with D uncertain. The CDR3 has 13 residues. Germline CDR1 is SNHLY and CDR2 is FYNNEI. V lost 4 bases and J 1 base, leaving 7 bases between the germline ends. The CDR3 sequence: CASSVARQETQYF. The CDR3 nucleotides read TGTGCCAGCAGTGTGGCACGCCAAGAGACCCAGTACTTC. The variable domain in full, with the rest retrieved from reference TRBV2 and TRBJ2-5, is EPEVTQTPSHQVTQMGQEVILRCVPISNHLYFYWYRQILGQKVEFLVSFYNNEISEKSEIFDDQFSVERPDGSNFTLKIRSTKLEDSAMYFCASSVARQETQYFGPGTRLLVL.

Only one count was recorded for this clone. This chain connects TRBV5-6 to TRBJ2-2; D is uncertain. The V end lost 0 bases, the J end lost 0 bases, and 3 bases lay between the germline ends. CDR3 length equals 14 residues. CDR1 SGHDT and CDR2 YYEEEE come from the germline V gene. The chain's CDR3 is CASSLVPNTGELFF. The CDR3 DNA is TGTGCCAGCAGCTTGGTACCGAACACCGGGGAGCTGTTTTTT.

The chain carries TRBV27 and TRBJ1-5; D perhaps matches TRBD1 (6 bases). This CDR3 has 13 amino acids. Trimming removed 4 bases from V and 8 bases from J, with 12 bases in between. Germline V CDR1 and CDR2: MNHEY, SMNVEV (reference sequence). CDR3: CASSSTGYKPQHF. Here the CDR3 DNA reads TGTGCCAGCAGTTCAACAGGGTACAAGCCCCAGCATTTT.

This clone was picked up one time. This sequence joins TRBV29-1 and TRBJ1-2, with D unclear. The CDR3 sequence is 12 residues long. V dropped 4 bases and J dropped 5 bases, with 11 bases sitting between them. Germline assignment: CDR1 SQVTM and CDR2 ANQGSEA. The CDR3: CSVADEGYGYTF. The CDR3 DNA follows: TGCAGCGTTGCGGACGAGGGATATGGCTACACCTTC.

This chain joins TRBV28 and TRBJ2-2, with D possibly TRBD2 on 5 matching bases. The germline V gene encodes CDR1 MDHEN and CDR2 SYDVKM. The CDR3 contains 15 residues. Deletions cut 4 bases from V and 6 bases from J, with 15 bases between. CDR3 DNA sequence: TGTGCCAGCAGTTCGGTGGGAGCAGCCGCCGGGGAGCTGTTTTTT. Protein: CASSSVGAAAGELFF.

A note on this clone: One end of the junction varies from germline; a read error may be responsible. V and J are TRBV7-7 and TRBJ2-1, with TRBD2 identical over 10 bases. The germline V gene encodes CDR1 SSHAT and CDR2 FNYEAQ (reference sequence). The CDR3 is made up of 14 amino acids. The CDR3 sequence: CASSPGTSADEQFF. DNA of the CDR3: TGTGCTAGCAGCCCTGGGACTAGCGCCGATGAGCAGTTCTTC.

This clone was observed many times. The rearrangement links TRBV7-2 to TRBJ2-3; no firm D call. Germline V CDR1 and CDR2: SGHTA, FQGNSA. V lost 4 bases to trimming and J lost 2 bases, with 7 bases between them. The CDR3 has 13 amino acids. CDR3 residues: CASSSPNTDTQYF. The CDR3 coding sequence is TGTGCCAGCAGCTCCCCTAACACAGATACGCAGTATTTT. Looking up the rest from reference TRBV7-2 and TRBJ2-3 gives the full variable domain: GAGVSQSPSNKVTEKGKDVELRCDPISGHTALYWYRQSLGQGLEFLIYFQGNSAPDKSGLPSDRFSAERTGGSVSTLTIQRTQQEDSAVYLCASSSPNTDTQYFGPGTRLTVL.

Concerning this clone itself: Given a far larger clone just one base away, this is likely a sequencing read error. This chain joins TRBV6-6 and TRBJ2-7; 7 nucleotides align to TRBD1. Germline CDR1 reads MNHNY; CDR2 reads SVGAGI (reference sequence). The CDR3 consists of 15 residues. The CDR3 loop reads CANSTYRGGSYEQYF. In nucleotides, the CDR3 is TGTGCCAACAGTACCTACAGGGGTGGGTCCTACGAGCAGTACTTC.

This clone was picked up many times. The chain combines TRBV28 with TRBJ1-6; no clear D. This CDR3 comprises 16 residues. With 4 bases removed from V and 7 bases from J, the gap between germline ends came to 17 bases. Per the germline V gene, CDR1 is MDHEN and CDR2 is SYDVKM. The CDR3, as DNA: TGTGCCAGCAGTTCGGCACACAGTGGGGAAAATTCACCCCTCCACTTT. This sequence encodes CASSSAHSGENSPLHF.

A few counts support this clone. The rearrangement joins TRBV5-1 to TRBJ1-2; D call uncertain. The germline V gene has CDR1 SGHRS and CDR2 YFSETQ. V was cut by 2 bases and J by 7 bases, with 15 bases left in between. The CDR3 covers 14 residues. CDR3 amino acids: CASSFGLEGGGYTF. In nucleotides, the CDR3 is TGCGCCAGCAGCTTCGGGCTAGAAGGTGGTGGCTACACCTTC.

This clone was picked up a small number of times. The chain is built from TRBV28 and TRBJ1-5, with TRBD1 matching over 7 bases. The CDR3 runs 15 residues. Losses at the gene ends were 6 bases for V and 1 base for J; bases not matched to a gene: 6. Germline V CDR1 and CDR2: MDHEN, SYDVKM. This CDR3 is CASSLTGPSNQPQHF. The CDR3 nucleotides read TGTGCCAGCAGCTTGACAGGGCCCAGCAATCAGCCCCAGCATTTT.

The chain has TRBV15 and TRBJ2-3; 9 nucleotides agree with TRBD1. The CDR3 is 15 residues long. The ends lost 5 bases at V and 1 base at J; junction bases unmatched: 4. The V gene's germline CDR1 is LNHNV and CDR2 YYDKDF (reference sequence). CDR3 nucleotide sequence: TGTGCCACCAGCTTGACAGGGGGGGGCACAGATACGCAGTATTTT. Its protein is CATSLTGGGTDTQYF.

This clone was picked up a small number of times. The chain has TRBV19 and TRBJ1-1, with D unclear. The CDR3 contains 13 residues. Germline lookup yields CDR1 LNHDA and CDR2 SQIVND (reference sequence). Deletions cut 6 bases from V and 1 base from J, with 9 bases between. The CDR3 DNA follows: TGTGCCAGTAGCTCAAACAGGAACACTGAAGCTTTCTTT. Translated: CASSSNRNTEAFF.

The J gene is TRBJ2-5, the V gene TRBV29-1; D is undetermined. Judging by the DNA end, TRBJ2-7 fits better; the J call may be wrong. The CDR3 length is 12 residues. The V gene's germline CDR1 is SQVTM and CDR2 ANQGSEA. The CDR3 reads CSVEAGAYEQYF. In DNA, the CDR3 is TGCAGCGTTGAGGCAGGAGCCTACGAGCAGTACTTC.

The sample holds a few counts of this clone. The rearrangement uses TRBV28 and TRBJ1-2; TRBD1 agrees at 7 bases. Germline V CDR1 and CDR2: MDHEN, SYDVKM. V was clipped by 3 bases and J by 3 bases; unmatched bases: 10. The CDR3 totals 16 residues. Here the CDR3 DNA reads TGTGCCAGCAGTTTCTCCGGGACAGCAGCCCACTATGGCTACACCTTC. This translates into CASSFSGTAAHYGYTF.

J is TRBJ2-1 and V is TRBV6-6; D ambiguous. Germline V gives CDR1 MNHNY, CDR2 SVGAGI (reference sequence). The CDR3 runs 13 residues. V shed 3 bases and J shed 7 bases, with 10 bases lying between them. The CDR3 spells CASSYVVLNEQFF. The CDR3, as DNA: TGTGCCAGCAGTTATGTGGTCCTGAATGAGCAGTTCTTC.

This chain uses TRBV29-1 with TRBJ2-3; 12 nucleotides match TRBD2. V shed 6 bases and J 4 bases; nucleotides not matched to a gene: 8. Germline assignment: CDR1 SQVTM and CDR2 ANQGSEA. The CDR3 is made up of 15 amino acids. CDR3 DNA: TGCAGCGTGCATTCTAGCGGGAGGGCTTCAGATACGCAGTATTTT. Amino acid sequence: CSVHSSGRASDTQYF.

The V and J genes are TRBV6-1 and TRBJ1-2, with TRBD1 identical over 8 bases. This CDR3 has 13 amino acids. Germline CDR1 and CDR2: MNHNS and SASEGT. Trimming took 10 bases from V and 0 from J; bases not matched to a gene: 4. CDR3 DNA: TGTGCCACCTGGGACAGGACTAACTATGGCTACACCTTC. Encoded protein: CATWDRTNYGYTF.